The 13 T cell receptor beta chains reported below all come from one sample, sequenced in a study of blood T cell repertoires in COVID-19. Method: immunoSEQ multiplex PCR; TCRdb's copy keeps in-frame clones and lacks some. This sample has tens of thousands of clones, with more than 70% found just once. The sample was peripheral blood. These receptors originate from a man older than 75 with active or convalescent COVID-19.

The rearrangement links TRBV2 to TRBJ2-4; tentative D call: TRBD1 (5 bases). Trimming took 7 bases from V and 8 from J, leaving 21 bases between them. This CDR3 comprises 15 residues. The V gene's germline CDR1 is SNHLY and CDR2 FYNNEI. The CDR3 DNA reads TGTGCCAGCACCCAAAGTCAGGGCGGACCTGACATTCAGTACTTC. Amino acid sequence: CASTQSQGGPDIQYF.

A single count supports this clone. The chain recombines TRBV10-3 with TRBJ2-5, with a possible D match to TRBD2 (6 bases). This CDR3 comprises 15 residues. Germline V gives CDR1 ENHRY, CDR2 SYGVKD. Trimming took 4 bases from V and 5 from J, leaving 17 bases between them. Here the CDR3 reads CAISGGGKFDETQYF. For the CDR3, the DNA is TGTGCCATCAGTGGTGGCGGGAAGTTCGATGAGACCCAGTACTTC.

The CDR3 DNA is TGTGCCAGCACCCCCGCAGGGTCCCCCTACGAGCAGTACTTC. This translates into CASTPAGSPYEQYF. The V call is TRBV6-5, the J call TRBJ2-7; D is possibly TRBD1 (5 bases). Per the germline V gene, CDR1 is MNHEY and CDR2 is SVGAGI. This CDR3 contains 14 residues. Trimming stripped 7 bases from V and 2 bases from J, with 15 bases between.

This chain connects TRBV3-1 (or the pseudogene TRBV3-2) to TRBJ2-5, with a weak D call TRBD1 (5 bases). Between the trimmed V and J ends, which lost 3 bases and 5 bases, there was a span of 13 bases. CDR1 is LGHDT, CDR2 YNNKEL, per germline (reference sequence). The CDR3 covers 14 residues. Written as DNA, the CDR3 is TGTGCCAGCAGCCATAGTAGCAAGGGGGAGACCCAGTACTTC. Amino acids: CASSHSSKGETQYF.

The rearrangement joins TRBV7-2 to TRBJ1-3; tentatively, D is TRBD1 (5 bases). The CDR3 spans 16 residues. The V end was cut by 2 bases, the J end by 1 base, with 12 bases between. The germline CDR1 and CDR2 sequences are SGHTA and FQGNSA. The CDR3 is CASSLNRLGSGNTIYF. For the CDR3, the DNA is TGTGCCAGCAGCTTAAACAGGCTGGGATCTGGAAACACCATATATTTT.

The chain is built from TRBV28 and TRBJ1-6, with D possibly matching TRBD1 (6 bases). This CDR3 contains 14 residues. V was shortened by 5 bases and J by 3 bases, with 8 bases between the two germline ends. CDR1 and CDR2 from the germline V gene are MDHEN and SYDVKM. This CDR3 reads CASSPTGYNSPLHF. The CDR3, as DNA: TGTGCCAGCAGTCCGACAGGCTATAATTCACCCCTCCACTTT.

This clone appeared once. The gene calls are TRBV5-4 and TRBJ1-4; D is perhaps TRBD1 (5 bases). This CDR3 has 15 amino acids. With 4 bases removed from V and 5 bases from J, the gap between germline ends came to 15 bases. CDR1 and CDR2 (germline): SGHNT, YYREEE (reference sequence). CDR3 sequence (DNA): TGTGCCAGCAGCCTGGAAACGGCAGGGAATGAAAAACTGTTTTTT. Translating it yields CASSLETAGNEKLFF.

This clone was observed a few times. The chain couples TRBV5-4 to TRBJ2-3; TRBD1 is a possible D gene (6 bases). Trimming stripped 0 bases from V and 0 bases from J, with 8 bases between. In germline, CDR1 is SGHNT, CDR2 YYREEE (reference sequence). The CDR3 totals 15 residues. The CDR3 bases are TGTGCCAGCAGCTTGGGGCAGGGGAGCACAGATACGCAGTATTTT. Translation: CASSLGQGSTDTQYF.

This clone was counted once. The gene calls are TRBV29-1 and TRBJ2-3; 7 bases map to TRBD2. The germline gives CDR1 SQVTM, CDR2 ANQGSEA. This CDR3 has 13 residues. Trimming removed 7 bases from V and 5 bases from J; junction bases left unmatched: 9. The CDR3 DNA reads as TGCAGCGCCGGTGAGCGGGGATTAGATACGCAGTATTTT. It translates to CSAGERGLDTQYF.

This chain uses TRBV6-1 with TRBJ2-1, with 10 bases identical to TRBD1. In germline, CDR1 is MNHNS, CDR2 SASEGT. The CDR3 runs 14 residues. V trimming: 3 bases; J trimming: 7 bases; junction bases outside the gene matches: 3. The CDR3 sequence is CASSDWTGGNEQFF. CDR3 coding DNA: TGTGCCAGCAGTGATTGGACAGGGGGAAATGAGCAGTTCTTC.

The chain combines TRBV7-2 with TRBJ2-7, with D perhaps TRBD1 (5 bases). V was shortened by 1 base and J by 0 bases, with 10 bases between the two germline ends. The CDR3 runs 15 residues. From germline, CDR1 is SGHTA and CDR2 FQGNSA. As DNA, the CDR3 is TGTGCCAGCAGCTTAGGGCAGGGAAACTCCTACGAGCAGTACTTC. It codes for CASSLGQGNSYEQYF.

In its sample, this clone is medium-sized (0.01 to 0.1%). CDR3 loop: CASSPPEASTYNEQFF. CDR3 nucleotide sequence: TGTGCCAGCAGCCCACCAGAAGCGAGCACCTACAATGAGCAGTTCTTC. The chain combines TRBV7-9 with TRBJ2-1; D remains ambiguous. CDR1 SEHNR and CDR2 FQNEAQ come from the germline V gene (reference sequence). The CDR3 has 16 residues. Trimming removed 5 bases from V and 2 bases from J, with 16 bases in between.

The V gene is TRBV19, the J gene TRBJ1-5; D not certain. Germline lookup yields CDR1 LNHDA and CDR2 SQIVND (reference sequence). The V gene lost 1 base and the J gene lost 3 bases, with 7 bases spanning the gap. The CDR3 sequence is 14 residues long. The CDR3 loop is CASSIAGSNQPQHF. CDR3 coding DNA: TGTGCCAGTAGTATAGCGGGATCCAATCAGCCCCAGCATTTT.